The rows below give T cell receptor beta chains drawn from one sample of a study of response to subunit inactivated influenza vaccine. TCRdb ran MiXCR on the RT-PCR reads and lists one entry per CDR3 protein. The table has about 500,000 distinct CDR3 sequences, approximately 15% seen once. Sequenced here: CD4+ T cells sorted from PBMCs, sampled about 24 months after vaccination. The source is a man aged 50-75 years who received an inactivated influenza vaccine. Both conserved end residues are part of each CDR3. A D gene is named only where the DNA matches it firmly. Not all rows give a size; the values are once, few, many and, for expanded clones, a class.

clone size,J gene,D gene,V gene,CDR3 protein,CDR3 DNA
.,TRBJ2-7,.,TRBV20-1,CSATSDSLEQYF,TGCAGTGCTACCTCGGACAGCCTTGAGCAGTACTTC
.,TRBJ2-2,.,TRBV3-1,CASSQGGLNTGELFF,TGTGCCAGCAGCCAAGGCGGGCTAAACACCGGGGAGCTGTTTTTT
many,TRBJ2-6,.,TRBV7-9,CASSLGSSGANVLTF,TGTGCCAGCAGCTTAGGGAGCTCTGGGGCCAACGTCCTGACTTTC
.,TRBJ2-1,.,TRBV7-2,CASSLEFAGGEQFF,TGTGCCAGCAGCTTAGAGTTTGCTGGTGGTGAGCAGTTCTTC
.,TRBJ1-4,.,TRBV12-3/TRBV12-4,CASSLASVDTEKLFF,TGTGCCAGCAGTTTAGCGTCGGTCGATACTGAAAAACTGTTTTTT
.,TRBJ1-2,.,TRBV7-2,CASSVRTRVSGGYTF,TGTGCCAGCAGCGTACGAACCAGGGTATCGGGCGGCTACACCTTC
.,TRBJ1-1,.,TRBV7-8,CASSMGLENTEAFF,TGTGCCAGCAGCATGGGACTCGAGAACACTGAAGCTTTCTTT
.,TRBJ1-4,.,TRBV5-5,CASHRRSQPNEKLFF,TGTGCCAGCCATCGTAGGTCACAACCTAATGAAAAACTGTTTTTT
.,TRBJ2-2,.,TRBV29-1,CSVATSPGELFF,TGCAGCGTTGCGACATCCCCCGGGGAGCTGTTTTTT
.,TRBJ2-3,TRBD2,TRBV20-1,CSARSATSGNTDTQYF,TGCAGTGCTAGATCGGCAACTAGCGGGAACACAGATACGCAGTATTTT
.,TRBJ1-2,TRBD1,TRBV5-1,CASSHDLQGGYHTF,TGCGCCAGCAGCCATGACTTACAGGGGGGGTATCACACCTTC
many,TRBJ1-1,.,TRBV29-1,CSVEQVRAFF,TGCAGCGTTGAGCAGGTTCGCGCTTTCTTT
few,TRBJ1-2,.,TRBV20-1,CSARAGGEGNGYTF,TGCAGTGCTAGGGCGGGGGGTGAGGGTAATGGCTACACCTTC
.,TRBJ2-2,.,TRBV5-4,CASSGVAGTNTGELFF,TGTGCCAGCAGCGGGGTGGCGGGAACCAACACCGGGGAGCTGTTTTTT
few,TRBJ1-2,TRBD1,TRBV4-2,CASSQASNAGGLYGYTF,TGTGCCAGCAGCCAAGCTTCTAACGCAGGGGGCCTCTATGGCTACACCTTC
.,TRBJ2-7,.,TRBV28,CASNKQGYEQYF,TGTGCCAGCAACAAACAGGGATACGAGCAGTACTTC
.,TRBJ1-4,.,TRBV6-6,CASAGRGDEKLFF,TGTGCCAGCGCGGGCCGTGGAGATGAAAAACTGTTTTTT
few,TRBJ2-7,.,TRBV6-1,CASSPSPASYEQYF,TGTGCCAGCAGCCCTAGCCCCGCCTCCTACGAGCAGTACTTC
.,TRBJ2-3,TRBD2,TRBV9,CASSVRGGQADTQYF,TGTGCCAGCAGCGTGCGGGGGGGCCAGGCAGATACGCAGTATTTT
few,TRBJ2-5,.,TRBV10-3,CAISESRQQETQYF,TGTGCCATCAGTGAGTCGAGACAACAAGAGACCCAGTACTTC
few,TRBJ2-5,TRBD1,TRBV20-1,CSAREPQGAETQYF,TGCAGTGCTAGAGAGCCACAGGGGGCGGAGACCCAGTACTTC
many,TRBJ2-1,.,TRBV5-6,CASSFGRRTYNEQFF,TGTGCCAGCAGCTTCGGGAGACGGACCTACAATGAGCAGTTCTTC
.,TRBJ2-5,.,TRBV7-8,CASGGVRETQYF,TGTGCCAGCGGGGGTGTAAGGGAGACCCAGTACTTC
.,TRBJ2-5,.,TRBV24-1,CATSDFTFGTNQETQYF,TGTGCCACCAGTGATTTCACCTTCGGGACAAACCAAGAGACCCAGTACTTC
few,TRBJ2-3,.,TRBV7-9,CASSFRPTTDTQYF,TGTGCCAGCAGCTTCAGACCCACCACAGATACGCAGTATTTT
few,TRBJ2-5,.,TRBV14,CASSQEVSNGRTDRQETQYF,TGTGCCAGCAGCCAAGAGGTTTCAAATGGTCGGACAGACAGACAAGAGACCCAGTACTTC
few,TRBJ1-4,TRBD1,TRBV2,CASQRDRGRGNEKLFF,TGTGCCAGTCAGCGGGACAGGGGGCGCGGTAATGAAAAACTGTTTTTT
.,TRBJ2-4,.,TRBV20-1,CSAGEGVKNIQYF,TGCAGTGCTGGGGAGGGGGTCAAAAACATTCAGTACTTC
.,TRBJ1-2,.,TRBV12-3/TRBV12-4,CASSLARAGFSGYTF,TGTGCCAGCAGTTTAGCGCGGGCGGGTTTTAGTGGCTACACCTTC
.,TRBJ2-1,.,TRBV4-3,CASSHRGAAYNEQFF,TGCGCCAGCAGCCACCGGGGGGCCGCCTACAATGAGCAGTTCTTC
many,TRBJ2-5,TRBD2,TRBV12-3/TRBV12-4,CASRGTSGNQETQYF,TGTGCCAGCAGGGGGACTAGCGGAAACCAAGAGACCCAGTACTTC